Listed below are T cell receptor beta chains from one sample, sequenced in a study of cytomegalovirus exposure and HLA in healthy donors. TCRdb's table, derived via immunoSEQ multiplex PCR, lists solely in-frame clones and lacks some. The repertoire consists of some 90,000 clones, with about three quarters occurring once and the leading ten covering 4% to 5.5%. Sequenced input: PBMCs. The source is a man younger than 45 in good health and CMV-seropositive. The CDR3 runs from the conserved cysteine through the conserved F or W. D genes are given only for firm matches. Clone size is stated in some rows and not others, as once, few, many or a class when expanded.

d_call	v_call	j_call	clone_size	cdr3_nt	cdr3_aa
NA	TRBV5-4	TRBJ2-1	NA	TGTGCCAGCAGCTTGGGCCGGGCCTACAATGAGCAGTTCTTC	CASSLGRAYNEQFF
NA	TRBV5-6	TRBJ2-2	NA	TGTGCCAGCAGCTGGAAACAGGGCACCGGGGAGCTGTTTTTT	CASSWKQGTGELFF
NA	TRBV7-9	TRBJ2-6	NA	TGTGCCAGCAGCTTCATGGGGGCCAACGTCCTGACTTTC	CASSFMGANVLTF
TRBD1	TRBV6-5	TRBJ2-7	NA	TGTGCCAGCAGTTACTCCGCCAGGGGGATCTACGAGCAGTACTTC	CASSYSARGIYEQYF
NA	TRBV27	TRBJ1-2	NA	TGTGCCAGCCAACCCCGGGGGACTAGCTATGGCTACACCTTC	CASQPRGTSYGYTF
TRBD1	TRBV9	TRBJ1-4	NA	TGTGCCAGCAGCGGACGGGACAGGGGGAATGAAAAACTGTTTTTT	CASSGRDRGNEKLFF
NA	TRBV2	TRBJ2-1	NA	TGTGCCAGCAGTGATACTGGGACTGCCTACAATGAGCAGTTCTTC	CASSDTGTAYNEQFF
NA	TRBV7-9	TRBJ1-5	NA	TGTGCCAGCAGCTCAGGAGGGTCTCTTCAGCCCCAGCATTTT	CASSSGGSLQPQHF
NA	TRBV25-1	TRBJ2-6	NA	TGTGCCAGCAGTGAGCCAGGGGCTGGGGCCAACGTCCTGACTTTC	CASSEPGAGANVLTF
TRBD2	TRBV4-3	TRBJ2-7	NA	TGCGCCAGCAGCCAAGGACTAGCGATGGAGCAGTACTTC	CASSQGLAMEQYF
NA	TRBV7-2	TRBJ2-7	NA	TGTGCCAGCAGCTTCTCACAGGAGTTCGAGCAGTACTTC	CASSFSQEFEQYF
NA	TRBV25-1	TRBJ1-6	NA	TGTGCCAGCAGTGCGGGGGTTACCCTCCACTTT	CASSAGVTLHF
NA	TRBV11-2	TRBJ2-2	few	TGTGCCAGCAGCTCTATGGGGGCCACCGGGGAGCTGTTTTTT	CASSSMGATGELFF
NA	TRBV7-2	TRBJ2-5	NA	TGTGCCAGCAGCCCTGACGGCAGGAAAGAGACCCAGTACTTC	CASSPDGRKETQYF
NA	TRBV29-1	TRBJ1-1	NA	TGCAGCGTCAGGACAGATGGAAACACTGAAGCTTTCTTT	CSVRTDGNTEAFF
NA	TRBV5-1	TRBJ1-5	NA	TGCGCCAGCAGCTTCCTCCCAGATCAGCCCCAGCATTTT	CASSFLPDQPQHF
NA	TRBV19	TRBJ2-2	NA	TGTGCCAGTAGTATACTTACAGGGACGAACACCGGGGAGCTGTTTTTT	CASSILTGTNTGELFF
TRBD1	TRBV2	TRBJ1-5	NA	TGTGCCAGCAGCACAGGGGTGTCTAGCAATCAGCCCCAGCATTTT	CASSTGVSSNQPQHF
TRBD1	TRBV19	TRBJ1-2	NA	TGTGCCAGTGAGCCCGGGACAGGGGTTGCGAATGGCTACACCTTC	CASEPGTGVANGYTF
NA	TRBV7-9	TRBJ2-1	NA	TGTGCCAGCAGCCTTACGGACAAACAGTTCTTC	CASSLTDKQFF
TRBD2	TRBV14	TRBJ2-1	NA	TGTGCCAGCAGCCCTAGCAGGGCCGGTAAGACGGGAGGTTGGGGGAGATACAATGAGCAGTTCTTC	CASSPSRAGKTGGWGRYNEQFF
NA	TRBV9	TRBJ2-2	NA	TGTGCCAGCAGCGTAGTCTCGGGCGGGGAGCTGTTTTTT	CASSVVSGGELFF